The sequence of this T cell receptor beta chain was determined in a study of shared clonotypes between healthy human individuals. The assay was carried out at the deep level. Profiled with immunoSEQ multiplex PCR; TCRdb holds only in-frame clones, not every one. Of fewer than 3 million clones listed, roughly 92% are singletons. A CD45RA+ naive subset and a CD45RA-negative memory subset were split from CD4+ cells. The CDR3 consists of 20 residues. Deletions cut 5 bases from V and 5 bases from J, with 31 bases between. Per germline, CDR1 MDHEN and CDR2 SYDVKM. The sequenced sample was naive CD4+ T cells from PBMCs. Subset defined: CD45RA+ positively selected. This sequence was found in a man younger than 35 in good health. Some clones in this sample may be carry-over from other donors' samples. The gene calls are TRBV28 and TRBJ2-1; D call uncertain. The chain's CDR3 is CASSPQLTTMTLQPDNEQFF. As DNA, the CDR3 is TGTGCCAGCAGTCCACAACTTACTACAATGACTCTACAACCGGACAATGAGCAGTTCTTC.